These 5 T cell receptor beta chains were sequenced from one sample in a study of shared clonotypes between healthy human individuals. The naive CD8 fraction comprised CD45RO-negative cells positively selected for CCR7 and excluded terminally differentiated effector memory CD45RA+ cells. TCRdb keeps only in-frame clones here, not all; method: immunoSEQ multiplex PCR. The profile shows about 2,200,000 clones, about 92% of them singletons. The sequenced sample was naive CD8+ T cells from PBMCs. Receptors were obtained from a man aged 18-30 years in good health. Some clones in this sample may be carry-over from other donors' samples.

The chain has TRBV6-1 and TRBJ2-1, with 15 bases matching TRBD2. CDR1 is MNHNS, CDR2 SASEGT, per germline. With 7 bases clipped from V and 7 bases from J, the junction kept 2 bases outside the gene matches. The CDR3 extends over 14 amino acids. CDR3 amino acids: CASTGTSGRNEQFF. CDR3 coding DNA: TGTGCCAGCACGGGGACTAGCGGGAGGAATGAGCAGTTCTTC.

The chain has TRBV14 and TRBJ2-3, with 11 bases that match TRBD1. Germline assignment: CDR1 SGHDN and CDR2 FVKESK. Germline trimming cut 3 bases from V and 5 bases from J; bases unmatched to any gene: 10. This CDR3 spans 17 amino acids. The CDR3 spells CASSHRPGQGVRDTQYF. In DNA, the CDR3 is TGTGCCAGCAGCCACAGACCGGGACAGGGGGTGCGAGATACGCAGTATTTT.

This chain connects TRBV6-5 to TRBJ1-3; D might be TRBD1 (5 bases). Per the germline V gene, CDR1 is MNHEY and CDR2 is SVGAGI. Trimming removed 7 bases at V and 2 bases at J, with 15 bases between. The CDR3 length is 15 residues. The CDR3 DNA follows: TGTGCCAGCACTCTCTCTAGGACAACTGGAAACACCATATATTTT. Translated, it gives CASTLSRTTGNTIYF.

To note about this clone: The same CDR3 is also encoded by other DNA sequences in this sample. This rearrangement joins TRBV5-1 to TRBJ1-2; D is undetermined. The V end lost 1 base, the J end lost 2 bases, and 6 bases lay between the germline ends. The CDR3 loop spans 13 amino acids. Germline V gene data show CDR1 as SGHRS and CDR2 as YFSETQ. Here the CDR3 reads CASSLTANYGYTF. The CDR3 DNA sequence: TGCGCCAGCAGCTTGACCGCCAACTATGGCTACACCTTC.

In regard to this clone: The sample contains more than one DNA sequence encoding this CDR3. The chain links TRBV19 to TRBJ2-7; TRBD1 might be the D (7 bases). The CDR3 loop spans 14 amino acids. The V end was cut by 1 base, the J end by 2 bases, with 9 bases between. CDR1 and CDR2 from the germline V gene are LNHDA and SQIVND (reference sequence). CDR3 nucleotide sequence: TGTGCCAGTAGTATAGGCGGGACAGCCTACGAGCAGTACTTC. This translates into CASSIGGTAYEQYF.